This T cell receptor beta chain was sequenced for a study of OX40 agonist ivuxolimab in advanced cancers. The CDR3 consists of 15 residues. Assay: immunoSEQ multiplex PCR; the TCRdb copy retains only in-frame clones and omits some. The data show about 96,000 clones, about 80% seen once. Sequencing used CD4+ or CD8+ T cells sorted from blood, obtained in a trial of the OX40 agonist ivuxolimab. This TCR derives from an adult with an advanced solid tumor such as melanoma, head and neck, liver or kidney cancer. The chain links TRBV12-2 to TRBJ1-1. TRBV12-2 is classified as a pseudogene. The CDR3 nucleotides are TGTGCAAGTCGCTTAGTTAAAATGATATTAGGTAAAGCTTTCTTT. Translation gives CASRLVKMILGKAFF.